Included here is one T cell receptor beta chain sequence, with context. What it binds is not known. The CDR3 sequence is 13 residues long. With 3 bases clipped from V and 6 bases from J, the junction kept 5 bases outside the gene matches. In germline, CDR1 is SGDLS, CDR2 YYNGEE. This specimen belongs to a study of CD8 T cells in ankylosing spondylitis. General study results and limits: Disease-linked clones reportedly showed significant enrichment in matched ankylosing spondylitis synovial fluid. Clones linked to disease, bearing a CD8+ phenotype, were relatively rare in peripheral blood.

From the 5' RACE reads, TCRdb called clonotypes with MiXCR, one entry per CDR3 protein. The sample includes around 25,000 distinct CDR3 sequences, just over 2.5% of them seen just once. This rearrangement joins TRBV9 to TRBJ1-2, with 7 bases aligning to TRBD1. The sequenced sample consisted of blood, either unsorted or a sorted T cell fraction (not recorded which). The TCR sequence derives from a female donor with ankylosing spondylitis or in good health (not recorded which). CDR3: CASSGTGSDGYTF. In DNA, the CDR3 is TGTGCCAGCAGCGGGACAGGATCCGATGGCTACACCTTC. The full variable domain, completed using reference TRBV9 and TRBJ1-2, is DSGVTQTPKHLITATGQRVTLRCSPRSGDLSVYWYQQSLDQGLQFLIQYYNGEERAKGNILERFSAQQFPDLHSELNLSSLELGDSALYFCASSGTGSDGYTFGSGTRLTVV.